These T cell receptor beta chains were read from a single sample in a study of cytomegalovirus exposure and HLA in healthy donors. The table came from immunoSEQ multiplex PCR; TCRdb's copy has only in-frame clones and leaves some out. The profile shows about 100,000 clones, 76% of them singletons. The specimen was PBMCs. These receptors were collected from a woman aged 45-60 years in good health and CMV-seropositive. Each CDR3 is given with its conserved first and last residue. The order of the fields is V gene, D gene, clone size, J gene, CDR3 DNA, CDR3 protein. D genes are given only for firm matches. Clone sizes are given selectively: once, few, many, or a class where the clone is expanded.

TRBV6-5	TRBD1	NA	TRBJ1-6	TGTGCCAGCAGACAGGGGGATTGGAATTCACCCCTCCACTTT	CASRQGDWNSPLHF
TRBV7-6	TRBD1	few	TRBJ2-2	TGTGCCAGCACCCTCGGGGGACAGGGGACCGGGGAGCTGTTTTTT	CASTLGGQGTGELFF
TRBV7-3	NA	NA	TRBJ2-3	TGTGCCAGCAGGGCGTGGACGGGATTGCCAGATACGCAGTATTTT	CASRAWTGLPDTQYF
TRBV27	TRBD1	NA	TRBJ1-1	TGTGCCAGCAAGGACAGGGGGCACACTGAAGCTTTCTTT	CASKDRGHTEAFF
TRBV11-2	NA	once	TRBJ2-7	TGTGCCAGCAGCTACTCCGCTTTGGGCAACGAGCAGTACTTC	CASSYSALGNEQYF
TRBV2	NA	once	TRBJ1-5	TGTGCCAGCAGGGAGGGCCGGGATAGCAATCAGCCCCAGCATTTT	CASREGRDSNQPQHF
TRBV5-1	NA	NA	TRBJ1-4	TGCGCCAGCAGCTTGCAAGGAGCAACTAATGAAAAACTGTTTTTT	CASSLQGATNEKLFF
TRBV29-1	TRBD1	once	TRBJ2-5	TGCAGCGCTAGGACAGGGGCGTCGGAGACCCAGTACTTC	CSARTGASETQYF
TRBV11-2	TRBD1	NA	TRBJ2-5	TGTGCCAGCAGCTTAAGGCTCGGCGGGACAGGCCTCCAAGAGACCCAGTACTTC	CASSLRLGGTGLQETQYF
TRBV7-6	TRBD2	NA	TRBJ2-7	TGTGCCAGCAGCTTATATAGCGGGAGGAGGGACGAGCAGTACTTC	CASSLYSGRRDEQYF
TRBV6-1	TRBD2	NA	TRBJ2-2	TGTGCCAGCAGTGAAAGGGCGGCGGGAGACACCGGGGAGCTGTTTTTT	CASSERAAGDTGELFF
TRBV27	NA	NA	TRBJ2-3	TGTGCCAGCAGGTCACAGATCACAGATACGCAGTATTTT	CASRSQITDTQYF
TRBV30	TRBD1	NA	TRBJ2-7	TGTGCCTGGAGTAGGGGGACAGCCTACGAGCAGTACTTC	CAWSRGTAYEQYF
TRBV4-1	NA	NA	TRBJ2-7	TGCGCCAGCAGCCCCCCAGGAAGCTCCTCCTACGAGCAGTACTTC	CASSPPGSSSYEQYF
TRBV9	TRBD2	NA	TRBJ2-7	TGTGCCAGCAGCGCGACTAGCGGGAGGCTCGAGCAGTACTTC	CASSATSGRLEQYF
TRBV10-1	TRBD1	few	TRBJ2-3	TGCGCCAGCAGTCGAGACAGGGGAGATACGCAGTATTTT	CASSRDRGDTQYF
TRBV2	NA	NA	TRBJ2-7	TGTGCCAGCACCGAGACAGAGTACGAGCAGTACTTC	CASTETEYEQYF
TRBV14	TRBD1	NA	TRBJ2-7	TGTGCCAGCAGCCAAATCGGGACAGGGGACCCCTCCTACGAGCAGTACTTC	CASSQIGTGDPSYEQYF
TRBV15	TRBD2	NA	TRBJ2-5	TGTGCCACCAGCCTCCGCGGCAGCGGGAGATGGCAAGAGACCCAGTACTTC	CATSLRGSGRWQETQYF
TRBV2	NA	NA	TRBJ1-5	TGTGCCAGCAGTGAACAGAGGCGGAGCAATCAGCCCCAGCATTTT	CASSEQRRSNQPQHF
TRBV19	NA	few	TRBJ1-1	TGTGCCAGTAGTTCCGGACAGCCCGTTTTCACTGAAGCTTTCTTT	CASSSGQPVFTEAFF
TRBV4-1	TRBD1	NA	TRBJ2-2	TGCGCCAGCAGCCAGGACAGGTTAGGCGGGGAGCTGTTTTTT	CASSQDRLGGELFF
TRBV29-1	NA	NA	TRBJ2-1	TGCAGCGCCCCCGTGGGGGGGCCCTACAATGAGCAGTTCTTC	CSAPVGGPYNEQFF
TRBV29-1	TRBD1	once	TRBJ2-7	TGCAGCGTTGAAGCCCCCGGGACAGGGTTGGACGAGCAGTACTTC	CSVEAPGTGLDEQYF
TRBV15	NA	NA	TRBJ2-7	TGTGCCACCAGCAGATACGGGACTCAACGGTTCCCCTACGAGCAGTACTTC	CATSRYGTQRFPYEQYF
TRBV11-3	NA	few	TRBJ1-2	TGTGCCAGTCCTCCGGGGGAGGATGGCTACACCTTC	CASPPGEDGYTF
TRBV21-1	NA	NA	TRBJ2-1	TGTGCCAGCAGCAAAGCGCGGGCCCTAGCGGTCAGCGCCTACAATGAGCAGTTCTTC	CASSKARALAVSAYNEQFF
TRBV2	NA	NA	TRBJ1-5	TGTGCCAGCAGTTACAGGGAGACTAGCAATCAGCCCCAGCATTTT	CASSYRETSNQPQHF
TRBV27	TRBD2	NA	TRBJ2-1	TGTGCCAGCAGTCCGCCGCGGACTAGCGCCAATCCCAATGAGCAGTTCTTC	CASSPPRTSANPNEQFF
TRBV9	NA	NA	TRBJ2-1	TGTGCCAGCAGCGTAGATGCGGGGAGGATCAATGAGCAGTTCTTC	CASSVDAGRINEQFF
TRBV6-1	NA	NA	TRBJ1-1	TGTGCCAGGGGCGGGCAGGGAGGCACTGAAGCTTTCTTT	CARGGQGGTEAFF
TRBV6-6	NA	NA	TRBJ1-1	TGTGCCAGCAGTTACTCGAGGTCTCTCCGGCGTACTGAAGCTTTCTTT	CASSYSRSLRRTEAFF
TRBV9	TRBD2	few	TRBJ2-3	TGTGCCAGCAGCGTAGTAGCGGGGGGCGGAGATACGCAGTATTTT	CASSVVAGGGDTQYF
TRBV2	TRBD1	many	TRBJ1-1	TGTGCCAGCAGTTTGACAGGGGGATTGAACACTGAAGCTTTCTTT	CASSLTGGLNTEAFF
TRBV27	NA	once	TRBJ1-1	TGTGCCAGCAGTTTCGGTGGGGGCTGGGGCACTGAAGCTTTCTTT	CASSFGGGWGTEAFF
TRBV7-3	NA	NA	TRBJ1-1	TGTGCCAGCAGCTTCGGCCAGGGCACTGAAGCTTTCTTT	CASSFGQGTEAFF
TRBV30	NA	NA	TRBJ2-7	TGTGCCTGGAGTGGAGGAGGCCCCTACGAGCAGTACTTC	CAWSGGGPYEQYF
TRBV11-3	NA	few	TRBJ2-1	TGTGCCAGCAGCCCCAGAAGCGGAAGTGAGCAGTTCTTC	CASSPRSGSEQFF
TRBV9	NA	NA	TRBJ1-1	TGTGCCAGCAGCGCTCCAGGCCCTGAAGCTTTCTTT	CASSAPGPEAFF
TRBV29-1	NA	NA	TRBJ2-1	TGCAGCGTTGAATCCGGGGACAATGAGCAGTTCTTC	CSVESGDNEQFF
TRBV6-5	TRBD1	NA	TRBJ2-7	TGTGCCAGCAGTGAAGGGGGCGGTGGCTACGAGCAGTACTTC	CASSEGGGGYEQYF
TRBV29-1	TRBD1	few	TRBJ1-2	TGCAGCGTTGAAGATGGTGACAGGGGGATCTATGGCTACACCTTC	CSVEDGDRGIYGYTF
TRBV2	NA	NA	TRBJ1-1	TGTGCCAGCAGTGCCCCGGGGTTTAAGGACACTGAAGCTTTCTTT	CASSAPGFKDTEAFF
TRBV10-2	NA	once	TRBJ1-2	TGCGCCAGCCGCGAGGGTGGTGGAGGCTTCGATGGCTACACCTTC	CASREGGGGFDGYTF
TRBV11-2	NA	once	TRBJ1-4	TGTGCCAGCAGCTTAGATACAGGGCGGGGGGAAAAACTGTTTTTT	CASSLDTGRGEKLFF
TRBV10-2	NA	few	TRBJ2-2	TGCGCCAGCAGTCAGGATGCCGGGGAGCTGTTTTTT	CASSQDAGELFF
TRBV11-1	NA	NA	TRBJ2-1	TGTGCCAGCACCGCCGGCAGGGACTGGCCCCTAAATGAGCAGTTCTTC	CASTAGRDWPLNEQFF
TRBV30	NA	NA	TRBJ1-4	TGTGCCTGGAGTCCCCAGTTAAATGAAAAACTGTTTTTT	CAWSPQLNEKLFF
TRBV4-1	TRBD2	NA	TRBJ2-1	TGCGCCAGCAGCCAAGGATTAATCGGCGGGAGGGCCGGGTCCGTCTACAATGAGCAGTTCTTC	CASSQGLIGGRAGSVYNEQFF
TRBV27	NA	NA	TRBJ2-1	TGTGCCAGCACTAAAGGCGGATTCTCCTACAATGAGCAGTTCTTC	CASTKGGFSYNEQFF
TRBV12-5	NA	NA	TRBJ1-5	TGTGCTAGTGGTTTGGACAGAAATCAGCCCCAGCATTTT	CASGLDRNQPQHF
TRBV6-5	TRBD2	NA	TRBJ2-1	TGTGCCAGCAGTTACTCCGGGACTAGCATGAATGAGCAGTTCTTC	CASSYSGTSMNEQFF